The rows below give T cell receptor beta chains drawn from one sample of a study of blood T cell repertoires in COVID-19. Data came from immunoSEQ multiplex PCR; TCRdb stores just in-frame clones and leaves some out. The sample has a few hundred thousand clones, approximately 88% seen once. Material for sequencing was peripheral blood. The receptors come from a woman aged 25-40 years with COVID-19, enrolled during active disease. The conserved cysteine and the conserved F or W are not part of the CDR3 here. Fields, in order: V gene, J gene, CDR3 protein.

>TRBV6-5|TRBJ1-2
ASSRDRDYGYT
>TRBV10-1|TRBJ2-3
ASSFGGISTDTQY
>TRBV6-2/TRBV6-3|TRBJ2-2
ASTPESGELF
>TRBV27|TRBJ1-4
ASRPGTGVGEKLF
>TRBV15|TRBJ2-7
ATSSARGHYEQY
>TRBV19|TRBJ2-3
ASSIQSTSGGTTDTQY
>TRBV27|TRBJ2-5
ASSLTGEWETQY
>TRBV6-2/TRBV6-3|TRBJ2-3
ASSSPPAGTQY
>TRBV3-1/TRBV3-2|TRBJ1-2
ASSPVLGQANYGYT
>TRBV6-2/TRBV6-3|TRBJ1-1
ASSYLNMNTEAF
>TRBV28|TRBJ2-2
ASSAGGAAAGELF
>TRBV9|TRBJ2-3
ASSAETSGKTDTQY
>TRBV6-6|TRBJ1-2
ASSDRVPPYGYT
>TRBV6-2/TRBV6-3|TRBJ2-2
ASSYRQGAGELF